Shown below are 28 T cell receptor beta chains from a single sample sequenced in a study of blood T cells in healthy people across ages. Alongside a J-beta primer mix, a sample-barcoded 5' primer served in a second PCR lasting roughly 7 to 11 cycles. TCRdb analysed the 5' RACE reads with MiXCR anew, one entry per CDR3 protein. The repertoire holds hundreds of thousands of distinct CDR3 sequences, with about a quarter as singletons. Separately, the same data were catalogued under a study of T cells of mothers and their children.

The source material was blood. The receptors were sampled from a boy aged 2 to 10 in good health.

This clonotype was found many times. The V gene is TRBV3-1, the J gene TRBJ2-5; 10 bases agree with TRBD2. Germline CDR1 and CDR2: LGHDT and YNNKEL (reference sequence). The CDR3 has 15 amino acids. The junction had 4 bases not matched to a gene; V was cut back by 2 bases and J by 4 bases. DNA of the CDR3: TGTGCCAGCAGCCAAAGCGGGGGGGCCGGAGAGACCCAGTACTTC. This gives the protein CASSQSGGAGETQYF.

This rearrangement joins TRBV12-3 or TRBV12-4 to TRBJ2-1; D is perhaps TRBD1 (6 bases). This CDR3 comprises 14 residues. Trimming shortened V by 5 bases and J by 7 bases, and 15 bases separated the two germline ends. In DNA form, the CDR3 reads TGTGCCAGCAGTGGGGGCAGGGGAGCGAATGAGCAGTTCTTC. This sequence encodes CASSGGRGANEQFF.

The J gene is TRBJ2-5, the V gene TRBV9; a possible D gene is TRBD2 (7 bases). CDR1 and CDR2 (germline): SGDLS, YYNGEE. The germline V and J ends were trimmed by 3 bases and 1 base, with 22 bases remaining between them. The CDR3 is 18 amino acids. Here the CDR3 reads CASSAGEGRGVAQETQYF. The CDR3 DNA follows: TGTGCCAGCAGCGCAGGAGAGGGGAGGGGGGTGGCCCAAGAGACCCAGTACTTC.

This chain joins TRBV6-5 and TRBJ2-5; TRBD2 matches at 10 bases. The end of the DNA fits TRBJ2-7 better, so the J call may be wrong. The germline V gene has CDR1 MNHEY and CDR2 SVGAGI. The CDR3 is 18 residues long. The CDR3 spells CASSYSSSSGGKSYEQYF. The DNA of the CDR3 is TGTGCCAGCAGTTACTCGTCGTCTAGCGGGGGCAAGTCCTACGAGCAGTACTTC.

This clonotype has more than one count but fewer than ten. The chain links TRBV3-1 to TRBJ2-1; TRBD2 is a possible D gene (6 bases). V was clipped by 5 bases and J by 2 bases, with 16 bases between them. Germline V lookup: CDR1 LGHDT, CDR2 YNNKEL (reference sequence). This CDR3 is built from 16 residues. The CDR3 reads CASSLPLASTYNEQFF. The CDR3 nucleotides read TGTGCCAGCAGCTTGCCCCTAGCGAGCACCTACAATGAGCAGTTCTTC.

The chain joins TRBV30 to TRBJ1-2; TRBD1 is a possible D gene (6 bases). Trimming stripped 0 bases from V and 8 bases from J, with 13 bases between. This CDR3 comprises 13 residues. Germline CDR1 reads GTSNPN; CDR2 reads SVGIG (reference sequence). Here the CDR3 DNA reads TGTGCCTGGAGTGTCCCCGGCAGGGGAGGCTACACCTTC. Amino acid sequence: CAWSVPGRGGYTF.

The rearrangement uses TRBV5-1 and TRBJ1-2, with D possibly TRBD1 on 5 matching bases. CDR1 is SGHRS and CDR2 is YFSETQ in the germline V gene. The CDR3 contains 16 residues. V was pared by 7 bases and J by 2 bases, with 21 bases between. The CDR3 reads CASARAPGKENYGYTF. As DNA, the CDR3 is TGCGCCAGCGCGCGCGCTCCAGGGAAGGAGAACTATGGCTACACCTTC.

The chain joins TRBV20-1 to TRBJ2-5, with 8 bases lining up with TRBD2. The J call may be wrong; the DNA end is better matched by TRBJ2-1. Germline V gene sequence: CDR1 DFQATT, CDR2 SNEGSKA (reference sequence). The CDR3 extends over 16 amino acids. The CDR3: CSARDLSSGRVNEQFF. Written as DNA, the CDR3 is TGCAGTGCTAGAGATCTTTCGAGCGGGAGAGTCAATGAGCAGTTCTTC.

Only a few counts were recorded for this clonotype. The junction does not match germline at one end; this may be a read error. The genes are TRBV3-1 and TRBJ1-1; D not certain. The CDR3 consists of 17 residues. Germline-derived CDR1 and CDR2 are LGHDT and YNNKEL (reference sequence). For the CDR3, the DNA is TGTGCCGGCAGCCAAGATAACTGGGCAGTGCGGGACACTGAAGCTTTCTTT. Its translation is CAGSQDNWAVRDTEAFF.

The CDR3 is CASSGGRVAPEETQYF. CDR3 in DNA: TGTGCCAGCAGCGGGGGAAGGGTGGCACCTGAAGAGACCCAGTACTTC. This chain connects TRBV7-9 to TRBJ2-5; D may be TRBD1 or TRBD2 (5 bases each). In germline, CDR1 is SEHNR, CDR2 FQNEAQ (reference sequence). The CDR3 extends over 16 amino acids. With 5 bases removed from V and 3 bases from J, the gap between germline ends came to 19 bases.

V gene TRBV2 combines with J gene TRBJ2-7; no clear D gene. CDR1 SNHLY and CDR2 FYNNEI come from the germline V gene. The CDR3 length is 14 residues. V lost 6 bases and J 0 bases, leaving 12 bases between the germline ends. The CDR3 loop is CASSPLGPSYEQYF. CDR3 bases: TGTGCCAGCAGCCCCCTGGGTCCCTCCTACGAGCAGTACTTC.

This sequence joins TRBV5-1 and TRBJ2-7; 11 nucleotides agree with TRBD1. CDR3 length equals 14 residues. Losses at the gene ends were 4 bases for V and 3 bases for J; bases not matched to a gene: 3. Germline CDR1 and CDR2: SGHRS and YFSETQ. The CDR3 reads CASSGQGAVYEQYF. The CDR3 nucleotides are TGCGCCAGCAGCGGACAGGGGGCCGTCTACGAGCAGTACTTC. Filled out from reference TRBV5-1 and TRBJ2-7, the complete variable domain reads KAGVTQTPRYLIKTRGQQVTLSCSPISGHRSVSWYQQTPGQGLQFLFEYFSETQRNKGNFPGRFSGRQFSNSRSEMNVSTLELGDSALYLCASSGQGAVYEQYFGPGTRLTVT.

The chain uses TRBV9 and TRBJ1-4; TRBD1 matches 8 bases. Looked up from germline, CDR1 is SGDLS and CDR2 is YYNGEE. The V and J ends lost 4 bases and 7 bases, in that order; junction bases with no gene match: 12. This CDR3 is built from 16 residues. CDR3 DNA: TGTGCCAGCAGCACCAGCCTGGACAGGGTCACTGAAAAACTGTTTTTT. Protein product: CASSTSLDRVTEKLFF.

The genes are TRBV10-3 and TRBJ1-4, with 8 positions matching TRBD1. This CDR3 has 14 residues. Germline V lookup: CDR1 ENHRY, CDR2 SYGVKD. The junction had 8 bases not matched to a gene; V was cut back by 6 bases and J by 8 bases. As DNA, the CDR3 is TGTGCCATCAGCCCAGGGGGCGCGAAGGAAAAACTGTTTTTT. This translates into CAISPGGAKEKLFF.

J is TRBJ2-6 and V is TRBV20-1; possibly TRBD1 or TRBD2 for D (5 bases each). The V gene lost 5 bases and the J gene lost 1 base, with 12 bases spanning the gap. The CDR3 spans 15 residues. The germline gives CDR1 DFQATT, CDR2 SNEGSKA (reference sequence). CDR3 in DNA: TGCAGTGCTCCGACGAGGGGTTCTGGGGCCAACGTCCTGACTTTC. It specifies CSAPTRGSGANVLTF.

The V and J genes are TRBV29-1 and TRBJ2-1; TRBD1 matches at 7 bases. The germline gives CDR1 SQVTM, CDR2 ANQGSEA. V lost 4 bases, J lost 7 bases, and 7 bases stayed unmatched. This CDR3 has 13 amino acids. CDR3: CSVGGGPSNEQFF. DNA for the CDR3: TGCAGCGTTGGAGGGGGCCCATCGAATGAGCAGTTCTTC.

To note about this clonotype: A read error may account for a junction end that differs from germline. The CDR3 loop is CAGSYRVGSYNEQFF. In DNA form, the CDR3 reads TGTGCCGGCAGCTACAGGGTAGGGTCCTACAATGAGCAGTTCTTC. The rearrangement links TRBV7-9 to TRBJ2-1; possibly TRBD1 for D (6 bases). The germline V gene has CDR1 SEHNR and CDR2 FQNEAQ (reference sequence). The CDR3 has 15 amino acids.

In its sample, this clonotype was seen a few times. The CDR3 nucleotides read TGTGCCAGCAGCAACTCGACGGGAAGCACAGATACGCAGTATTTT. Translation: CASSNSTGSTDTQYF. This sequence joins TRBV7-9 and TRBJ2-3, with D perhaps matching TRBD2 (5 bases). Per the germline V gene, CDR1 is SEHNR and CDR2 is FQNEAQ (reference sequence). This CDR3 is built from 15 residues. Trimming left V 5 bases short and J 0 bases short, with 12 bases between. Full variable domain (rest looked up from reference TRBV7-9 and TRBJ2-3): DTGVSQNPRHKITKRGQNVTFRCDPISEHNRLYWYRQTLGQGPEFLTYFQNEAQLEKSRLLSDRFSAERPKGSFSTLEIQRTEQGDSAMYLCASSNSTGSTDTQYFGPGTRLTVL.

This clonotype appeared a few times. One junction end does not reproduce the germline sequence, and a read error may be involved. The chain is built from TRBV13 and TRBJ2-5; TRBD2 matches at 8 bases. The better agreement between TRBJ2-1 and the DNA end casts doubt on the J call. The CDR3 sequence is 14 residues long. The germline V gene has CDR1 PRHDT and CDR2 FYEKMQ (reference sequence). This CDR3 reads CASTEISGGNGQFF. CDR3 DNA: TGTGCCAGCACGGAAATAAGCGGGGGCAATGGGCAGTTCTTC.

The V call is TRBV20-1, the J call TRBJ1-5; D is undetermined. CDR3 length equals 14 residues. Germline CDR1 DFQATT, CDR2 SNEGSKA (reference sequence). With 3 bases removed from V and 2 bases from J, the gap between germline ends came to 11 bases. The CDR3 is CSASSGEGNQPQHF. CDR3 in DNA: TGCAGTGCTAGCAGCGGGGAAGGCAATCAGCCCCAGCATTTT.

Many counts were recorded for this clonotype. V gene TRBV12-3 or TRBV12-4 combines with J gene TRBJ2-6, with D unclear. Between the trimmed V and J ends, which lost 3 bases and 2 bases, there was a span of 5 bases. This CDR3 spans 14 amino acids. CDR3 amino acids: CASSFSAGANVLTF. CDR3 coding DNA: TGTGCCAGCAGTTTCTCGGCTGGGGCCAACGTCCTGACTTTC.

This chain links TRBV20-1 with TRBJ2-1; tentative D call: TRBD1 (6 bases). The J call is doubtful: the DNA matches TRBJ2-7 better. Germline assignment: CDR1 DFQATT and CDR2 SNEGSKA (reference sequence). The CDR3 has 15 residues. DNA for the CDR3: TGCAGTGCTAGAGAGAAACAGGGCTCCTTCTACGAGCAGTACTTC. Its translation is CSAREKQGSFYEQYF.

This clonotype was seen a few times. This chain connects TRBV27 to TRBJ2-6; D is perhaps TRBD1 (5 bases). V was trimmed by 2 bases and J by 0 bases, leaving 8 bases between them. The CDR3 has 16 amino acids. The germline V gene encodes CDR1 MNHEY and CDR2 SMNVEV (reference sequence). The CDR3 DNA follows: TGTGCCAGCAGTTTAGGACACCTCTCTGGGGCCAACGTCCTGACTTTC. It yields the protein CASSLGHLSGANVLTF.

This clonotype was observed a handful of times. The chain has TRBV10-3 and TRBJ1-1, with 9 positions matching TRBD1. J gave up 10 bases and V 0 bases, and 6 bases lay outside the gene matches. Germline-derived CDR1 and CDR2 are ENHRY and SYGVKD. The CDR3 totals 14 residues. CDR3 sequence: CAISESGTGSRAFF. The DNA for the CDR3 is TGTGCCATCAGTGAGTCAGGGACAGGGTCTCGAGCTTTCTTT.

This clonotype was counted between two and nine times. The chain couples TRBV19 to TRBJ1-2; TRBD1 aligns across 10 bases. Germline V gene lookup returns CDR1 LNHDA and CDR2 SQIVND (reference sequence). The V gene end was trimmed by 6 bases and the J gene end by 4 bases; junction bases not matched to a gene: 8. The CDR3 is 15 residues long. The CDR3 is CASSLGTGERYGYTF. CDR3 DNA sequence: TGTGCCAGTAGCCTAGGGACAGGGGAACGCTATGGCTACACCTTC.

This clonotype was counted between two and nine times. This chain's CDR3 is CASSGMGQVGSYNEQFF. The CDR3, as DNA: TGTGCCAGCAGCGGTATGGGACAGGTCGGCTCCTACAATGAGCAGTTCTTC. This sequence joins TRBV9 and TRBJ2-1; 8 nucleotides match TRBD1. This CDR3 region has 17 residues. CDR1 is SGDLS and CDR2 is YYNGEE in the germline V gene. After removal of 3 bases from V and 0 bases from J, the junction contained 8 bases not matched to a gene. The whole variable domain, filled in from reference TRBV9 and TRBJ2-1, reads DSGVTQTPKHLITATGQRVTLRCSPRSGDLSVYWYQQSLDQGLQFLIQYYNGEERAKGNILERFSAQQFPDLHSELNLSSLELGDSALYFCASSGMGQVGSYNEQFFGPGTRLTVL.

This chain links TRBV20-1 with TRBJ2-3, with unresolved D. CDR1 and CDR2 from the germline V gene are DFQATT and SNEGSKA (reference sequence). The CDR3 consists of 14 residues. V was shortened by 3 bases and J by 0 bases, with 10 bases between the two germline ends. The CDR3 loop is CSASMFMSTDTQYF. In DNA form, the CDR3 reads TGCAGTGCTAGTATGTTTATGAGCACAGATACGCAGTATTTT.

This clonotype showed up just a few times. The chain has TRBV2 and TRBJ2-7; 12 bases are shared with TRBD1. The length of the CDR3 is 14 residues. V was pared by 6 bases and J by 6 bases, with 6 bases of the junction left unmatched. Germline V lookup: CDR1 SNHLY, CDR2 FYNNEI. The DNA of the CDR3 is TGTGCCAGCAGGATACGGGACAGGGGGCGCGAGCAGTACTTC. Its protein product is CASRIRDRGREQYF.